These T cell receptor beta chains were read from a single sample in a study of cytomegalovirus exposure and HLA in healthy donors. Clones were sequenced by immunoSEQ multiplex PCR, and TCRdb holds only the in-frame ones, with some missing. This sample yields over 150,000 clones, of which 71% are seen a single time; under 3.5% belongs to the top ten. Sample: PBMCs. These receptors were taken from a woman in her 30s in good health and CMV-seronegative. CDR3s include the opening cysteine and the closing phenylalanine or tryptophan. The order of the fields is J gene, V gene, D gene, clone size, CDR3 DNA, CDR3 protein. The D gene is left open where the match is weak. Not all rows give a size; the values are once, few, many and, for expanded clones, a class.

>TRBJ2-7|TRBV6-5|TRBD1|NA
TGTGCCAGCAGTTTAAGACAGGGATCCTACGAGCAGTACTTC
CASSLRQGSYEQYF
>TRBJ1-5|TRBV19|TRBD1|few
TGTGCCAGTAGTACGTACAGGGGGGAACAGCCCCAGCATTTT
CASSTYRGEQPQHF
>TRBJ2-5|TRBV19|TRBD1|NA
TGTGCCAGTAGTACGATCTTCCGGGACAGCTTCCAAGAGACCCAGTACTTC
CASSTIFRDSFQETQYF
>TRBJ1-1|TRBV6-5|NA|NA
TGTGCCAGCAGCAGACTCCGGGACACTGAAGCTTTCTTT
CASSRLRDTEAFF
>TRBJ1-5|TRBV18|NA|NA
TGTGCCAGCTCACTAAACAGGGAAGGTCAGCCCCAGCATTTT
CASSLNREGQPQHF
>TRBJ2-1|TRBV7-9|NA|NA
TGTGCCAGCAGCCAGCCCAGGGCTTCGAATCGCTACAATGAGCAGTTCTTC
CASSQPRASNRYNEQFF
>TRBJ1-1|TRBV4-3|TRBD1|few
TGCGCCAGCAGCCAAGGACAGGGACTCCCTGAAGCTTTCTTT
CASSQGQGLPEAFF
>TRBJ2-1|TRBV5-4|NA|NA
TGTGCCAGCAGCTTCCTGCCGGAGCGGCAGTTCTTC
CASSFLPERQFF
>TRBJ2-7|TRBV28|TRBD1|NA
TGTGCCAGCAGTTTAGACAGGGGGGGCGAGCAGTACTTC
CASSLDRGGEQYF
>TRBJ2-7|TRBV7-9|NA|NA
TGTGCCAGCAGCTTCTTTGGGTGGGACTCGAGGTCCTACGAGCAGTACTTC
CASSFFGWDSRSYEQYF
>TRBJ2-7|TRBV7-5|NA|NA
TGTGCCAGAAGCTTAGATGAGCTAGCGGACTCCTACGAGCAGTACTTC
CARSLDELADSYEQYF
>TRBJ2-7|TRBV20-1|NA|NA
TGCAGTGTCTCCGGGAACTACGAGCAGTACTTC
CSVSGNYEQYF
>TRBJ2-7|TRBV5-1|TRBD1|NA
TGCGCCAGCAGCTTGTGGCAGGGGGCCTCCTACGAGCAGTACTTC
CASSLWQGASYEQYF
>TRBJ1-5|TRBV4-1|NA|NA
TGCGCCAGCAGCCACGTTACTGCCACTCTCAATCAGCCCCAGCATTTT
CASSHVTATLNQPQHF
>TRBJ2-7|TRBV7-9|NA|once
TGTGCCAGCAGCCCCGCGGGTCGCGAGCAGTACTTC
CASSPAGREQYF
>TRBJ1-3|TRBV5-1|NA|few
TGCGCCAGCAGCTTGGGAGGCGGCGTAGGTGGAAACACCATATATTTT
CASSLGGGVGGNTIYF
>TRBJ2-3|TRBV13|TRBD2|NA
TGTGCCAGCAGCTTAGCTAGCGGGGGTTCAGATACGCAGTATTTT
CASSLASGGSDTQYF
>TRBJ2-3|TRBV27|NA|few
TGTGCCAGCAGTTTCCTCACAGATACGCAGTATTTT
CASSFLTDTQYF
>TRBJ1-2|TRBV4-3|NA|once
TGCGCCAGCAGCCAGGAACAGGGAAATTTACGTGGCTACACCTTC
CASSQEQGNLRGYTF
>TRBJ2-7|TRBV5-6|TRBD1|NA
TGTGCCAGCAGCCGGGACAGGGGAAACTACGAGCAGTACTTC
CASSRDRGNYEQYF
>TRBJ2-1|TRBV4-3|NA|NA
TGCGCCAGCAGCCCCGCAAGGACTCCTCACAATGAGCAGTTCTTC
CASSPARTPHNEQFF
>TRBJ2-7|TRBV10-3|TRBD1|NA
TGTGCCATCAGTGAGTCGACAGGGAACTACGAGCAGTACTTC
CAISESTGNYEQYF
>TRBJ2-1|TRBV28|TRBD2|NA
TGTGCCAGCAGTCTACTTGGGACTACGGCATACAATGAGCAGTTCTTC
CASSLLGTTAYNEQFF
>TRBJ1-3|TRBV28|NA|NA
TGTGCCAGCAGGGGGACACTGAACTCTGGAAACACCATATATTTT
CASRGTLNSGNTIYF
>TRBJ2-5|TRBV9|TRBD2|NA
TGTGCCAGCAGCGTAGAGGTGAGCGGGAGAGGACGAGAGACCCAGTACTTC
CASSVEVSGRGRETQYF
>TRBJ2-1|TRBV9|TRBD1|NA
TGTGCCAGCAGCGCCCCCGCTAGAGACAGGGCCCGGAATGAGCAGTTCTTC
CASSAPARDRARNEQFF
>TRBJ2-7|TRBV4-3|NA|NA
TGCGCCAGCAGCCAAGAGTGGGCAGTTGGCACCTACGAGCAGTACTTC
CASSQEWAVGTYEQYF
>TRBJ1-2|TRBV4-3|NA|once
TGCGCCAGCAGCCAAGGGTCCCGGAGGGATGGCTACACCTTC
CASSQGSRRDGYTF
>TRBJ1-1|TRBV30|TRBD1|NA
TGTGCCTGGAGGAAATGGACAGGCCTGAACACTGAAGCTTTCTTT
CAWRKWTGLNTEAFF
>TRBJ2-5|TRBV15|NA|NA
TGTGCCACCAGCAGAGATCAGGCCCCACAAGAGACCCAGTACTTC
CATSRDQAPQETQYF
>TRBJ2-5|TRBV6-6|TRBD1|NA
TGTGCCAGCAGTTACTCGTGGGACAGAGAAGAGACCCAGTACTTC
CASSYSWDREETQYF
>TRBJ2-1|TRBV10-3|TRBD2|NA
TGTGCCATCAGAGAACTAGCGGGAGGGTCTAATGAGCAGTTCTTC
CAIRELAGGSNEQFF
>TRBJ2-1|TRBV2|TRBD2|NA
TGTGCCAGCAGTGTACTAGCGGGGCTAAATGAGCAGTTCTTC
CASSVLAGLNEQFF
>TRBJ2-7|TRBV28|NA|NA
TGTGCCAGCCCCCCGGACTCAAGGGTGGGAAGCTCCTACGAGCAGTACTTC
CASPPDSRVGSSYEQYF
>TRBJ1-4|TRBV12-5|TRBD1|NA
TGTGCTAGTGGTTTGGTCCGTAGACAGGGAGTGAGGACGGATGAAAAACTGTTTTTT
CASGLVRRQGVRTDEKLFF
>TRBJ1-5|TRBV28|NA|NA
TGTGCCAGCAGTTTAAGCGCCGGAGAAAATCAGCCCCAGCATTTT
CASSLSAGENQPQHF
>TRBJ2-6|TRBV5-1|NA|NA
TGCGCCAGCAGCTTTGTTTCCGGGGACTCTGGGGCCAACGTCCTGACTTTC
CASSFVSGDSGANVLTF
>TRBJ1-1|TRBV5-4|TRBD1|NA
TGTGCCAGCAGCTCTGGACAGGGGAACACTGAAGCTTTCTTT
CASSSGQGNTEAFF
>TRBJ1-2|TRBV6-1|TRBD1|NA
TGTGCCAGCAGTGACAGCGGGACAGGGGTTAGATATGGCTACACCTTC
CASSDSGTGVRYGYTF
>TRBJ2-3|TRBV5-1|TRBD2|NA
TGCGCCAGCAGCTTGGTTGCGGGAGAATCAGATACGCAGTATTTT
CASSLVAGESDTQYF
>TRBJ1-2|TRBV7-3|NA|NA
TGTGCCAGCAGTCCCACTTCAGGTGGGCATGGCTACACCTTC
CASSPTSGGHGYTF
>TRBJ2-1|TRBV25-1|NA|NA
TGTGCCAGCTCCCCGGGGGCAGCGGGGACCAATGAGCAGTTCTTC
CASSPGAAGTNEQFF
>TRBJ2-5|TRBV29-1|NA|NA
TGCAGCCAAAGGAAGGGGTTAGGGGAGACCCAGTACTTC
CSQRKGLGETQYF
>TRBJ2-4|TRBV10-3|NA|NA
TGTGCCATCAGTGAGGGACACCCGACCGAAATAGCCAAAAACATTCAGTACTTC
CAISEGHPTEIAKNIQYF
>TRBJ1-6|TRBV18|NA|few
TGTGCCAGCTCACCCGAAGGGGTTTCACCCCTCCACTTT
CASSPEGVSPLHF